This TCR beta chain was sequenced during a study of OX40 agonist ivuxolimab in advanced cancers. Clones were sequenced by immunoSEQ multiplex PCR, and TCRdb holds only the in-frame ones, with some missing. The data show approximately 61,000 clones, 89% seen once. The V gene's germline CDR1 is KGHSH and CDR2 LQKENI. The V end lost 6 bases, the J end lost 0 bases, and 11 bases lay between the germline ends. The CDR3 length is 15 residues. Specimen: CD4+ or CD8+ T cells sorted from blood, collected in a trial of the OX40 agonist ivuxolimab. The sequence was collected from an adult with an advanced solid tumor such as melanoma, head and neck, liver or kidney cancer. The V and J genes are TRBV18 and TRBJ1-4; D remains unclear. Here the CDR3 DNA reads TGTGCCAGCTCCGCCCCCACTGCAACTAATGAAAAACTGTTTTTT. Its protein product is CASSAPTATNEKLFF.